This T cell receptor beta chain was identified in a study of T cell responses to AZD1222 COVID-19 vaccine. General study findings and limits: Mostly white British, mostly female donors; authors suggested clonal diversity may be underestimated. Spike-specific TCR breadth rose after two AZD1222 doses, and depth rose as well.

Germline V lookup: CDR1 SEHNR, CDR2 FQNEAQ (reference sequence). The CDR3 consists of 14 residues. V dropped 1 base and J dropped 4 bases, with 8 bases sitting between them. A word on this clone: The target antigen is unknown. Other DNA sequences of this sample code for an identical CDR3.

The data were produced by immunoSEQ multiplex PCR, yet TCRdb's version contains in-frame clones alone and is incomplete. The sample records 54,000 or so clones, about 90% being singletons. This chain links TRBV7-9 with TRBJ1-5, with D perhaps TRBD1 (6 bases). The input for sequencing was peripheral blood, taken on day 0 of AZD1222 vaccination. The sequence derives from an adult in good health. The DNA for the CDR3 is TGTGCCAGCAGCTTAGGGCAGGGGAATCAGCCCCAGCATTTT. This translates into CASSLGQGNQPQHF.